Listed below are T cell receptor beta chains from one sample, sequenced in a study of beta chain features in type 1 diabetes. Clones were read by immunoSEQ multiplex PCR, and TCRdb kept only the in-frame ones, dropping some. The repertoire holds a few hundred thousand clones, with around 10% as singletons. Sequenced input: central memory CD4+ T cells from blood. The receptors here all came from a man younger than 45 with type 1 diabetes. CDR3s include the opening cysteine and the closing phenylalanine or tryptophan. The D gene is left open where the match is weak. Only part of the rows carry a size: once, few, many, or a class if the clone is expanded.

>NA|NA|TRBV6-6|TRBJ2-2
CASSIAELGELFF
TGTGCCAGCAGTATAGCGGAACTCGGGGAGCTGTTTTTT
>NA|NA|TRBV5-1|TRBJ2-7
CASSPLAGRNSYEQYF
TGCGCCAGCAGTCCTTTGGCGGGACGCAACTCCTACGAGCAGTACTTC
>NA|few|TRBV27|TRBJ2-1
CASSSLLSSINEQFF
TGTGCCAGCAGCTCCTTATTATCGTCAATCAATGAGCAGTTCTTC
>NA|NA|TRBV6-6|TRBJ1-4
CASSYRGGSNEKLFF
TGTGCCAGCAGTTACAGGGGGGGTTCTAATGAAAAACTGTTTTTT
>NA|many|TRBV7-9|TRBJ1-4
CASSLGYRDEKLFF
TGTGCCAGCAGCTTAGGCTACAGGGATGAAAAACTGTTTTTT
>TRBD1|many|TRBV5-1|TRBJ2-1
CASSSGQGHNEQFF
TGCGCCAGCAGCTCGGGACAGGGACACAATGAGCAGTTCTTC
>NA|few|TRBV7-2|TRBJ2-7
CASSSHQGQAAQQYF
TGTGCCAGCAGCTCCCACCAGGGGCAGGCAGCTCAGCAGTACTTC
>NA|NA|TRBV6-1|TRBJ1-2
CASTRDRTNYGYTF
TGTGCCAGCACCCGGGACCGGACTAACTATGGCTACACCTTC
>NA|NA|TRBV11-2|TRBJ2-7
CASSWGSYEQYF
TGTGCCAGCAGCTGGGGAAGCTACGAGCAGTACTTC
>NA|NA|TRBV7-9|TRBJ1-1
CASSLRFDTNTEAFF
TGTGCCAGCAGCTTAAGGTTCGACACGAACACTGAAGCTTTCTTT
>NA|NA|TRBV19|TRBJ1-2
CASMEFASPNYGYTF
TGTGCCAGTATGGAGTTTGCTAGTCCTAACTATGGCTACACCTTC
>NA|NA|TRBV7-8|TRBJ2-7
CASSFRQGTYEQYF
TGTGCCAGCAGCTTCCGGCAGGGGACCTACGAGCAGTACTTC
>TRBD1|NA|TRBV28|TRBJ2-5
CASSLGTGGQETQYF
TGTGCCAGCAGTTTAGGGACAGGGGGCCAAGAGACCCAGTACTTC
>NA|NA|TRBV18|TRBJ1-1
CASSPRAVGPGTEAFF
TGTGCCAGCTCACCACGCGCGGTAGGGCCCGGGACTGAAGCTTTCTTT
>TRBD1|few|TRBV5-1|TRBJ1-2
CASRTGQTYGYTF
TGCGCCAGCAGGACGGGACAGACCTATGGCTACACCTTC
>NA|many|TRBV5-6|TRBJ1-1
CASSPTGMPEAFF
TGTGCCAGCAGCCCAACAGGGATGCCCGAAGCTTTCTTT
>NA|few|TRBV6-5|TRBJ2-3
CASRPTRGTDTQYF
TGTGCCAGCAGGCCGACACGGGGCACAGATACGCAGTATTTT
>NA|NA|TRBV18|TRBJ2-7
CASSPAARPSRYEQYF
TGTGCCAGCTCACCCGCGGCCCGCCCTTCACGCTACGAGCAGTACTTC
>NA|NA|TRBV7-6|TRBJ1-3
CASSPGGSGNTIYF
TGTGCCAGCAGCCCCGGGGGGTCTGGAAACACCATATATTTT
>NA|NA|TRBV28|TRBJ1-2
CASSSGPSNYGYTF
TGTGCCAGCAGTTCTGGACCATCTAACTATGGCTACACCTTC
>NA|many|TRBV29-1|TRBJ2-1
CSVEWTTYNEQFF
TGCAGCGTTGAATGGACCACCTACAATGAGCAGTTCTTC
>NA|few|TRBV9|TRBJ2-7
CASSSEPAYEQYF
TGTGCCAGCAGCTCGGAACCAGCCTACGAGCAGTACTTC
>NA|NA|TRBV18|TRBJ1-5
CASSPRGGGDQPQHF
TGTGCCAGCTCACCCCGGGGGGGTGGAGATCAGCCCCAGCATTTT
>NA|many|TRBV7-9|TRBJ2-1
CASSTELLTSSREQFF
TGTGCCAGCAGCACGGAACTCCTAACTAGTTCCAGGGAGCAGTTCTTC
>TRBD1|few|TRBV4-1|TRBJ2-4
CASSQTGGARENIQYF
TGCGCCAGCAGCCAGACAGGGGGGGCGCGGGAAAACATTCAGTACTTC
>TRBD2|NA|TRBV7-9|TRBJ2-3
CASSSSGRALTDTQYF
TGTGCCAGCAGCTCTAGCGGGAGGGCCCTCACAGATACGCAGTATTTT
>TRBD1|few|TRBV2|TRBJ1-3
CASHPGQHSGNTIYF
TGTGCCAGTCATCCGGGACAGCATTCGGGAAACACCATATATTTT
>TRBD2|few|TRBV27|TRBJ2-1
CASSLLAGENNEQFF
TGTGCCAGCAGTCTTCTAGCGGGAGAGAACAATGAGCAGTTCTTC
>NA|NA|TRBV7-2|TRBJ2-7
CASSATTASYEQYF
TGTGCCAGCAGCGCGACGACAGCTTCCTACGAGCAGTACTTC
>TRBD2|NA|TRBV9|TRBJ2-1
CASSPLKRGRNSYNEQFF
TGTGCCAGCAGCCCTCTTAAGCGCGGGAGGAATTCCTACAATGAGCAGTTCTTC
>NA|NA|TRBV7-2|TRBJ2-3
CASSFYRDRTDTQYF
TGTGCCAGCAGCTTCTACAGGGATAGGACAGATACGCAGTATTTT
>NA|few|TRBV11-2|TRBJ1-5
CASSLDLRQPQHF
TGTGCCAGCAGCTTAGATTTAAGGCAGCCCCAGCATTTT
>TRBD1|NA|TRBV6-1|TRBJ2-5
CASSDEDRGETQYF
TGTGCCAGCAGTGACGAGGACAGGGGAGAGACCCAGTACTTC
>NA|NA|TRBV7-8|TRBJ1-3
CASSFLIGVGNTIYF
TGTGCCAGCAGCTTTTTGATCGGGGTTGGAAACACCATATATTTT
>TRBD1|few|TRBV28|TRBJ1-5
CASRGQGGNQPQHF
TGTGCCAGCAGAGGACAGGGCGGCAATCAGCCCCAGCATTTT
>NA|NA|TRBV28|TRBJ1-4
CASSFPGSNEKLFF
TGTGCCAGCAGTTTCCCCGGGAGTAATGAAAAACTGTTTTTT
>NA|few|TRBV25-1|TRBJ2-2
CASSDPTTSTGELFF
TGTGCCAGCAGTGACCCGACTACTAGCACCGGGGAGCTGTTTTTT
>NA|NA|TRBV2|TRBJ1-2
CASSDSQRPDF
TGTGCCAGCAGTGATAGCCAGCGGCCGGACTTC
>TRBD2|NA|TRBV6-1|TRBJ2-1
CASSDRGGSAYNEQFF
TGTGCCAGCAGTGACCGTGGCGGGAGCGCCTACAATGAGCAGTTCTTC
>NA|NA|TRBV11-2|TRBJ1-2
CASSAMGAAIDYGYTF
TGTGCCAGCTCGGCGATGGGGGCGGCTATCGACTATGGCTACACCTTC
>TRBD1|NA|TRBV28|TRBJ2-7
CASTRTGGYRSYEQYF
TGTGCCAGCACCCGGACAGGGGGCTACCGCTCCTACGAGCAGTACTTC
>NA|few|TRBV10-3|TRBJ1-1
CASSYSRQARPFF
TGTGCCAGCAGTTACTCGAGGCAGGCCCGGCCTTTCTTT
>NA|many|TRBV2|TRBJ2-3
CASSRKLLASPLPDTQYF
TGTGCCAGCAGTAGGAAGCTACTAGCAAGCCCGCTCCCAGATACGCAGTATTTT
>NA|few|TRBV7-8|TRBJ1-4
CASSLGTLARTNEKLFF
TGTGCCAGCAGCCTGGGGACACTAGCCCGAACTAATGAAAAACTGTTTTTT
>TRBD2|many|TRBV27|TRBJ2-1
CASGAGVRLDEQFF
TGTGCCAGCGGGGCGGGAGTAAGGTTGGATGAGCAGTTCTTC
>NA|NA|TRBV6-6|TRBJ1-1
CAINAVLETEAFF
TGTGCCATCAACGCCGTACTCGAGACTGAAGCTTTCTTT
>NA|few|TRBV19|TRBJ2-5
CASSILPVTSQETQYF
TGTGCCAGTAGTATACTCCCGGTTACCTCCCAAGAGACCCAGTACTTC
>TRBD1|few|TRBV5-1|TRBJ2-7
CASTRQGVNEQYF
TGCGCCAGCACCCGACAGGGGGTCAACGAGCAGTACTTC
>NA|many|TRBV19|TRBJ2-1
CASSGLAWGLYNEQFF
TGTGCCAGTAGTGGCCTTGCTTGGGGGCTTTACAATGAGCAGTTCTTC
>NA|NA|TRBV6-5|TRBJ1-4
CASRATVTNEKLFF
TGTGCCAGCAGGGCGACAGTAACTAATGAAAAACTGTTTTTT
>TRBD1|NA|TRBV19|TRBJ2-7
CASSISAGGLYEQYF
TGTGCCAGTAGTATCTCGGCAGGGGGCTTATACGAGCAGTACTTC
>TRBD1|NA|TRBV9|TRBJ2-7
CASSVRDRGLEQYF
TGTGCCAGCAGCGTTCGGGACAGGGGGCTCGAGCAGTACTTC
>NA|NA|TRBV6-1|TRBJ2-7
CASRGGYEQYF
TGTGCCAGCAGAGGAGGGTACGAGCAGTACTTC
>TRBD1|many|TRBV29-1|TRBJ1-2
CSVGGQDYGYTF
TGCAGCGTGGGCGGACAGGACTATGGCTACACCTTC
>NA|few|TRBV19|TRBJ1-5
CASTRGGNQPQHF
TGTGCCAGTACAAGGGGAGGGAATCAGCCCCAGCATTTT
>TRBD2|once|TRBV2|TRBJ2-2
CASRERESGELFF
TGTGCCAGCAGAGAGCGGGAGTCCGGGGAGCTGTTTTTT
>TRBD1|few|TRBV6-5|TRBJ2-2
CASSHDRGSTGELFF
TGTGCCAGCAGCCATGACAGGGGGTCAACCGGGGAGCTGTTTTTT